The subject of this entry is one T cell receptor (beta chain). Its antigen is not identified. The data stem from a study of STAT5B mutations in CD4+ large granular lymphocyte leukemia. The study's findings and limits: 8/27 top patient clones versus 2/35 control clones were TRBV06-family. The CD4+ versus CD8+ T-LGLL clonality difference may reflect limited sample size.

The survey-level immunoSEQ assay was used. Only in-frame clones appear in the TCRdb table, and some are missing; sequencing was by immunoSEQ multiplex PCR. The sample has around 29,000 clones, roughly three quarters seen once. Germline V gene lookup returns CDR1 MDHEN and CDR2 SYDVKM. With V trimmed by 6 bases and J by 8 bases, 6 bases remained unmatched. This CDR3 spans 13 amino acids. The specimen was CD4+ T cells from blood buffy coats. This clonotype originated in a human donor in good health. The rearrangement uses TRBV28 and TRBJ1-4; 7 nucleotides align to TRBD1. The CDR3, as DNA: TGTGCCAGCAGAGGGGACAGAACAGAAAAACTGTTTTTT. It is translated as CASRGDRTEKLFF. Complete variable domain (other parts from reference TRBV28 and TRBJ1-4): DVKVTQSSRYLVKRTGEKVFLECVQDMDHENMFWYRQDPGLGLRLIYFSYDVKMKEKGDIPEGYSVSREKKERFSLILESASTNQTSMYLCASRGDRTEKLFFGSGTQLSVL.